Listed here are 26 T cell receptor beta chains from one sample, sequenced in a study of blood T cell repertoires in COVID-19. Only in-frame clones appear in the TCRdb table, and some are missing; sequencing was by immunoSEQ multiplex PCR. Here the sample spans about 41,000 clones, roughly 85% being singletons. Input material: peripheral blood. These receptors all come from a man in his fifties or sixties with acute or convalescent COVID-19.

The rearrangement uses TRBV4-3 and TRBJ1-1, with D unresolved. This CDR3 region has 15 residues. Germline V gives CDR1 LGHNA, CDR2 YSLEER. The V end was cut by 0 bases, the J end by 1 base, with 9 bases between. CDR3 sequence: CASSQDIAANTEAFF. The CDR3 DNA reads TGCGCCAGCAGCCAAGACATAGCGGCGAACACTGAAGCTTTCTTT.

This chain connects TRBV29-1 to TRBJ2-7; D might be TRBD1 (5 bases). This CDR3 has 11 residues. Trimming removed 4 bases at V and 7 bases at J, with 11 bases between. The V gene's germline CDR1 is SQVTM and CDR2 ANQGSEA. The CDR3 DNA sequence: TGCAGCGTTGGGCAGGGCCCGGAGCAGTACTTC. It is translated as CSVGQGPEQYF.

The DNA for the CDR3 is TGTGCCAGCAGCAAGGGACAGGGAGATTACAATGAGCAGTTCTTC. Amino acid sequence: CASSKGQGDYNEQFF. This chain links TRBV7-6 with TRBJ2-1; 9 nucleotides align to TRBD1. With 5 bases clipped from V and 4 bases from J, the junction kept 6 bases outside the gene matches. Germline V CDR1 and CDR2: SGHVS, FNYEAQ. The CDR3 extends over 15 amino acids. Based on the CDR3 plus reference TRBV7-6 and TRBJ2-1, the full variable domain is GAGVSQSPRYKVTKRGQDVALRCDPISGHVSLYWYRQALGQGPEFLTYFNYEAQQDKSGLPNDRFSAERPEGSISTLTIQRTEQRDSAMYRCASSKGQGDYNEQFFGPGTRLTVL.

V is TRBV6-6 and J is TRBJ2-5; D is ambiguous. The V end lost 2 bases, the J end lost 7 bases, and 8 bases lay between the germline ends. Germline loops: CDR1 MNHNY, CDR2 SVGAGI (reference sequence). This CDR3 contains 12 residues. CDR3: CASSYDRGTQYF. The DNA for the CDR3 is TGTGCCAGCAGTTACGACCGAGGGACCCAGTACTTC.

The chain employs TRBV18 and TRBJ1-4, with D unclear. Germline CDR1 KGHSH, CDR2 LQKENI. V was shortened by 0 bases and J by 1 base, with 18 bases between the two germline ends. CDR3 length equals 19 residues. CDR3 nucleotides: TGTGCCAGCTCACCACCGAATAGGGATAGGAGCGGAACTAATGAAAAACTGTTTTTT. Protein product: CASSPPNRDRSGTNEKLFF.

V usage is TRBV10-3 and J usage is TRBJ1-5; D unresolved. Per germline, CDR1 ENHRY and CDR2 SYGVKD. Trimming took 8 bases from V and 4 from J, leaving 9 bases between them. This CDR3 is built from 12 residues. CDR3 bases: TGTGCCATCGGAGAGAATAATCAGCCCCAGCATTTT. The encoded protein is CAIGENNQPQHF.

The rearrangement joins TRBV19 to TRBJ2-7; a possible D gene is TRBD1 (5 bases). The CDR3 is 12 amino acids. Germline CDR1 is LNHDA and CDR2 is SQIVND (reference sequence). V was trimmed by 10 bases and J by 6 bases, leaving 16 bases between them. The CDR3 DNA is TGTGCCACGTCCGCAGGGTCTGGCGAGCAGTACTTC. It translates to CATSAGSGEQYF. The full variable domain, its missing parts supplied by reference TRBV19 and TRBJ2-7, is DGGITQSPKYLFRKEGQNVTLSCEQNLNHDAMYWYRQDPGQGLRLIYYSQIVNDFQKGDIAEGYSVSREKKESFPLTVTSAQKNPTAFYLCATSAGSGEQYFGPGTRLTVT.

The chain combines TRBV9 with TRBJ1-3; tentative D call: TRBD1 (5 bases). Germline assignment: CDR1 SGDLS and CDR2 YYNGEE. Trimming took 3 bases from V and 0 from J, leaving 19 bases between them. The CDR3 has 18 residues. The CDR3 DNA follows: TGTGCCAGCAGCGCAGGGTCCGGAGTTTTAGGCTCTGGAAACACCATATATTTT. It specifies CASSAGSGVLGSGNTIYF.

The rearrangement joins TRBV11-2 to TRBJ2-3; no definite D call. The V gene's germline CDR1 is SGHAT and CDR2 FQNNGV. This CDR3 spans 16 amino acids. V was pared by 0 bases and J by 2 bases, with 12 bases between. CDR3 coding DNA: TGTGCCAGCAGCTTAGATTTGGGCAGTCACACAGATACGCAGTATTTT. Residues: CASSLDLGSHTDTQYF.

V usage is TRBV2 and J usage is TRBJ2-7; TRBD2 might be the D (7 bases). This CDR3 region has 11 residues. V was pared by 8 bases and J by 9 bases, with 14 bases between. The V gene's germline CDR1 is SNHLY and CDR2 FYNNEI. CDR3 bases: TGTGCCAGCGAGGGGGGGGGCCCGCAGTACTTC. Encoded protein: CASEGGGPQYF.

The CDR3 nucleotides read TGTGCCAGCAGTAAGGACAGCTATGGCTACACCTTC. It codes for CASSKDSYGYTF. The chain links TRBV6-5 to TRBJ1-2; possibly TRBD1 for D (6 bases). The CDR3 covers 12 residues. CDR1 is MNHEY and CDR2 is SVGAGI in the germline V gene. The V and J ends lost 5 bases and 4 bases respectively, with 8 bases between them.

V is TRBV2 and J is TRBJ1-6, with D possibly TRBD1 on 6 matching bases. The CDR3 length is 16 residues. CDR1 and CDR2 from the germline V gene are SNHLY and FYNNEI. V lost 4 bases and J 4 bases, leaving 14 bases between the germline ends. The CDR3, as DNA: TGTGCCAGCAGTGTGTCCGGACAGCCTTATAATTCACCCCTCCACTTT. Its translation: CASSVSGQPYNSPLHF.

The V and J genes are TRBV18 and TRBJ1-5, with unresolved D. The V gene lost 2 bases and the J gene lost 5 bases, with 7 bases spanning the gap. In germline, CDR1 is KGHSH, CDR2 LQKENI. The CDR3 extends over 13 amino acids. CDR3 sequence: CASSPSQYQPQHF. The CDR3 DNA follows: TGTGCCAGCTCACCAAGTCAGTATCAGCCCCAGCATTTT. Full variable domain (outside the CDR3, taken from reference TRBV18 and TRBJ1-5): NAGVMQNPRHLVRRRGQEARLRCSPMKGHSHVYWYRQLPEEGLKFMVYLQKENIIDESGMPKERFSAEFPKEGPSILRIQQVVRGDSAAYFCASSPSQYQPQHFGDGTRLSIL.

V and J are TRBV10-3 and TRBJ1-5, with TRBD1 matching over 9 bases. V trimming: 6 bases; J trimming: 4 bases; junction bases outside the gene matches: 4. Germline V gene lookup returns CDR1 ENHRY and CDR2 SYGVKD. This CDR3 is 14 amino acids long. The CDR3 DNA follows: TGTGCCATCAGGGGACAGGGTCCTAATCAGCCCCAGCATTTT. Protein: CAIRGQGPNQPQHF.

The V and J genes are TRBV5-1 and TRBJ1-5; possibly TRBD1 for D (5 bases). Deletions cut 3 bases from V and 7 bases from J, with 11 bases between. This CDR3 region has 13 residues. Germline CDR1 and CDR2: SGHRS and YFSETQ. CDR3 region: CASSSEAGQPQHF. CDR3 in DNA: TGCGCCAGCAGCTCCGAGGCAGGGCAGCCCCAGCATTTT.

The sample holds one count of this clone. The CDR3 DNA follows: TGCGCCAGCAGCTTAGCACCAGGGTTGACGAAGAACACCGGGGAGCTGTTTTTT. It specifies CASSLAPGLTKNTGELFF. The rearrangement links TRBV5-1 to TRBJ2-2; TRBD1 might be the D (5 bases). The CDR3 totals 18 residues. Trimming stripped 2 bases from V and 1 base from J, with 18 bases between. Germline V lookup: CDR1 SGHRS, CDR2 YFSETQ.

The rearrangement joins TRBV19 to TRBJ1-1; no reliable D call. Trimming shortened V by 3 bases and J by 0 bases, and 17 bases separated the two germline ends. CDR1 and CDR2 (germline): LNHDA, SQIVND (reference sequence). The CDR3 runs to 17 residues. The CDR3 sequence is CASSMSKARRLNTEAFF. For the CDR3, the DNA is TGTGCCAGTAGTATGAGTAAGGCTAGACGCCTGAACACTGAAGCTTTCTTT.

The rearrangement uses TRBV7-2 and TRBJ2-4, with D possibly matching TRBD2 (5 bases). The V and J ends lost 4 bases and 2 bases respectively, with 18 bases between them. Germline CDR1 and CDR2: SGHTA and FQGNSA. The length of the CDR3 is 17 residues. This CDR3 reads CASSSQSSSVSKNIQYF. The CDR3 bases are TGTGCCAGCAGCTCCCAGTCGAGTAGCGTTTCCAAAAACATTCAGTACTTC.

The genes are TRBV18 and TRBJ2-1; TRBD2 matches 7 bases. Trimming cost V 6 bases and J 12 bases; bases outside gene matches: 8. CDR1 KGHSH and CDR2 LQKENI come from the germline V gene. The CDR3 contains 12 residues. CDR3 residues: CASSTTGGMQFF. The CDR3 DNA reads TGTGCCAGCTCCACAACGGGGGGAATGCAGTTCTTC.

The V call is TRBV4-3, the J call TRBJ1-3; 8 nucleotides match TRBD1. Germline V gene data show CDR1 as LGHNA and CDR2 as YSLEER. J gave up 2 bases and V 0 bases, and 6 bases lay outside the gene matches. This CDR3 has 17 residues. The CDR3, as DNA: TGCGCCAGCAGCCAAGATAGGGGACAGGCAACTGGAAACACCATATATTTT. Translated: CASSQDRGQATGNTIYF.

This clone was recorded a few times. The gene calls are TRBV5-1 and TRBJ2-5, with D maybe TRBD2 (5 bases). Germline-derived CDR1 and CDR2 are SGHRS and YFSETQ. The CDR3 extends over 15 amino acids. Trimming took off 4 bases at V and 5 bases at J, with 18 bases between the two ends. DNA for the CDR3: TGCGCCAGCAGCCCCGCATGGAGGCCGGGGGAGACCCAGTACTTC. It encodes CASSPAWRPGETQYF.

The V gene is TRBV11-2, the J gene TRBJ1-2, with a possible D match to TRBD1 (6 bases). The germline V gene encodes CDR1 SGHAT and CDR2 FQNNGV. The germline V and J ends were trimmed by 5 bases and 7 bases, with 20 bases remaining between them. This CDR3 is 15 amino acids long. CDR3 loop: CASSTQNRDTGGYTF. CDR3 nucleotide sequence: TGTGCCAGCAGCACACAAAACAGGGATACCGGTGGCTACACCTTC.

J is TRBJ1-2 and V is TRBV4-1; 7 bases line up with TRBD1. The CDR3 is 16 amino acids. V lost 1 base and J lost 1; bases outside the gene matches: 6. Germline V gene sequence: CDR1 MGHRA, CDR2 YSYEKL. The CDR3 DNA reads TGCGCCAGCAGCCAAGTTTACCGGGACAGTAACTATGGCTACACCTTC. Its protein product is CASSQVYRDSNYGYTF.

DNA of the CDR3: TGCGCCAGCAGCCTGGGACACCGGACGGGCGGGGAGCTGTTTTTT. Amino acids: CASSLGHRTGGELFF. The chain joins TRBV4-3 to TRBJ2-2; D may be TRBD1 (6 bases). From germline, CDR1 is LGHNA and CDR2 YSLEER. V was cut by 4 bases and J by 7 bases, with 16 bases left in between. The CDR3 is 15 amino acids.

The rearrangement joins TRBV10-3 to TRBJ2-3, with D tentatively TRBD2 (5 bases). The CDR3 is 15 residues long. The germline gives CDR1 ENHRY, CDR2 SYGVKD. V gave up 6 bases and J gave up 1 base, with 14 bases separating them. CDR3 coding DNA: TGTGCCATCAGCCCCGGGATAGCCGGCACAGATACGCAGTATTTT. Translated: CAISPGIAGTDTQYF.

The J gene is TRBJ1-2, the V gene TRBV6-5, with a weak D call TRBD1 (5 bases). The V and J ends lost 11 bases and 8 bases respectively, with 15 bases between them. Germline V lookup: CDR1 MNHEY, CDR2 SVGAGI. CDR3 length: 11 residues. Here the CDR3 reads CAVRVFDGYTF. In nucleotides, the CDR3 is TGTGCCGTCAGGGTTTTCGACGGCTACACCTTC.